The T cell receptor beta chain under discussion was sequenced for a study of vaccination effects on CD4 cells after COVID-19. Within the ViraFEST assay, antigen-specific CD4+ T cells underwent expansion with viral peptide pools prior to sequencing. After less than twelve days in culture, the CD4+ T cells were isolated. All vaccine recipients tested negative for nucleocapsid antibodies and had never contracted SARS-CoV-2 infection. Peptides at roughly 10 ug/ml and IL-2 at 10 IU/ml were added to approximately 2 million PBMC per well. This clone appeared once. Its target is unknown. Sequencing used immunoSEQ multiplex PCR; TCRdb keeps in-frame clones, though not all of them. Altogether around 71,000 clones are present, roughly 78% being singletons, with the ten largest covering roughly 3.9%. The V gene's germline CDR1 is ENHRY and CDR2 SYGVKD. CDR3 length equals 15 residues. V was clipped by 3 bases and J by 5 bases; unmatched bases: 9.

Specimen: CD4+ T cells from PBMCs cultured with HCoV-OC43 spike peptides, collected before COVID-19 vaccination. Subset in this sample: HCoV-OC43 spike overlapping peptide pool stimulation. This receptor was taken from a human donor who received a COVID-19 vaccine. The rearrangement links TRBV10-3 to TRBJ1-1; 7 bases line up with TRBD1. CDR3 in DNA: TGTGCCATCAGTGAAGAGGGGGCGCGGGGTACTGAAGCTTTCTTT. Translation: CAISEEGARGTEAFF.